This T cell receptor beta chain was documented in a study of OX40 agonist ivuxolimab in advanced cancers. Study results and limitations: Expanded clones were, on average, more numerous among CD8+ T cells than CD4+.

Trimming at V came to 0 bases and at J to 2 bases, leaving 8 bases not matched to a gene. Germline V gene data show CDR1 as ENHRY and CDR2 as SYGVKD. The CDR3 has 17 residues. Autoimmune disease history or systemic immunosuppression was exclusionary. Collection of blood occurred at baseline, at cycle 4 day 1, and at cycle 7 day 1. This table comes from immunoSEQ multiplex PCR, and its TCRdb copy is limited to in-frame clones, with some not included. The sample carries about 48,000 clones, around nine tenths recorded once. With respect to this clone: Its antigen remains unidentified.

The V and J genes are TRBV10-3 and TRBJ2-3; 7 nucleotides line up with TRBD2. This receptor was obtained from an adult with an advanced solid tumor such as melanoma, head and neck, liver or kidney cancer. The starting material was CD4+ or CD8+ T cells sorted from blood, obtained in a trial of the OX40 agonist ivuxolimab. As DNA, the CDR3 is TGTGCCATCAGTGAGTCCCGAACGGGGGGAATCACAGATACGCAGTATTTT. Amino acid sequence: CAISESRTGGITDTQYF.